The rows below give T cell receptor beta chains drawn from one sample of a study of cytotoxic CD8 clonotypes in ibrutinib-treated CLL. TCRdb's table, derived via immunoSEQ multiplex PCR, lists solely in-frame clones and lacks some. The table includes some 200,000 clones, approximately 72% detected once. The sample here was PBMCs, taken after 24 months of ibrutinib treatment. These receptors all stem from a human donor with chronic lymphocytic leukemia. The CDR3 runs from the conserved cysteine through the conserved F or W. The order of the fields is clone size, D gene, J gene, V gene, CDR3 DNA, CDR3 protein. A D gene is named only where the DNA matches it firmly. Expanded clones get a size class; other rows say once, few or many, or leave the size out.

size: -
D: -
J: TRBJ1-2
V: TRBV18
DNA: TGTGCCAGCTCACCACTTGGGCAGGAGAACTATGGCTACACCTTC
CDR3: CASSPLGQENYGYTF

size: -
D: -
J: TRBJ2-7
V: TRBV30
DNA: TGTGCCTGGAGTGCATATCGGACGGGGGCCGAGCAGTACTTC
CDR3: CAWSAYRTGAEQYF

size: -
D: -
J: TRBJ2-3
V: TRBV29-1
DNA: TGCAGCGTTGCAATAATGCAGGGTGCTACAGATACGCAGTATTTT
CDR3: CSVAIMQGATDTQYF

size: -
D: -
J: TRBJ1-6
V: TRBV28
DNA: TGTGCCAGCAGCGGAAATTCACCCCTCCACTTT
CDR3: CASSGNSPLHF

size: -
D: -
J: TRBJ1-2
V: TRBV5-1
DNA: TGCGCCAGCAGCTTGTTTTTAGCTAACTATGGCTACACCTTC
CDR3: CASSLFLANYGYTF

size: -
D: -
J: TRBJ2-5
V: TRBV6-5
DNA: TGTGCCAGCGGTAGGGGGCAAGAGACCCAGTACTTC
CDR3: CASGRGQETQYF

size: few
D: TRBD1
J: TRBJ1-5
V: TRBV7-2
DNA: TGTGCCAGCAGCCCCGGCGGGACAGGGGTATTTGGCAATCAGCCCCAGCATTTT
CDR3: CASSPGGTGVFGNQPQHF

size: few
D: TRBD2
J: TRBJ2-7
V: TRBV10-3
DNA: TGTGCCATCAGTGAGTTACTAGCGTCAAGCTCCTACGAGCAGTACTTC
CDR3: CAISELLASSSYEQYF

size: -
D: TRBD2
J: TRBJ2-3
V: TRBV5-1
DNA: TGCGCCAGCAGCCGACTAGCGGGAGATCAAGATACGCAGTATTTT
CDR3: CASSRLAGDQDTQYF

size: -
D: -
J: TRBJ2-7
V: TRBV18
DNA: TGTGCCAGCTCAAGGGGCCGGGCCTGGGACGAGCAGTACTTC
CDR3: CASSRGRAWDEQYF

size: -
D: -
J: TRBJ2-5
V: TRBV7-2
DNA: TGTGCCAGCAGGACCATAGAAATTGGGACCCAGTACTTC
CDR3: CASRTIEIGTQYF

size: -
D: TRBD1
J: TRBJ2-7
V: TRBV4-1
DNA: TGCGCCAGCAGCCAGCTCCGGGACAGGGTCTACGAGCAGTACTTC
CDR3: CASSQLRDRVYEQYF

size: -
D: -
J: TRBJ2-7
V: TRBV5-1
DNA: TGCGCCAGCAGCTTGGCCGCAGGGAGCTACGAGCAGTACTTC
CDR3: CASSLAAGSYEQYF

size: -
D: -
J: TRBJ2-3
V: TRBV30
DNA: TGTGCCTGGTCGTTTGGGGTCGGCACAGATACGCAGTATTTT
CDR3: CAWSFGVGTDTQYF

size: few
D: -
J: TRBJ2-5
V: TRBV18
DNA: TGTGCCAGCTCACCACCAGGGGCTCGGGAGACCCAGTACTTC
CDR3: CASSPPGARETQYF

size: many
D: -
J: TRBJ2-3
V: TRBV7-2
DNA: TGTGCCAGCAGCCCCACGGGCACAGATACGCAGTATTTT
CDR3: CASSPTGTDTQYF

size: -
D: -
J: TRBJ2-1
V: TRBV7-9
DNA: TGTGCCAGCAGCTTACTACCGAGCTCCTACAATGAGCAGTTCTTC
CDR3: CASSLLPSSYNEQFF

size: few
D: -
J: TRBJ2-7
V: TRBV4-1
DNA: TGCGCCAGCAGCCAAGATCTAAGGGGGTGGTACGAGCAGTACTTC
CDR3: CASSQDLRGWYEQYF

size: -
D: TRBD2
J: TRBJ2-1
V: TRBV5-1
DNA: TGCGCCAGCAGCTTTCCGGGACTAGCGGGAAACAATGAGCAGTTCTTC
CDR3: CASSFPGLAGNNEQFF

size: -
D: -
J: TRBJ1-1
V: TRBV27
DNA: TGTGCCAGCAGGTCTTGGAGGCAGGGATCCATGAACACTGAAGCTTTCTTT
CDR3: CASRSWRQGSMNTEAFF

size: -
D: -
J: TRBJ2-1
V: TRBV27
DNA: TGTGCCAGCAGTTTATTCCCGGGCGGCCACAATGAGCAGTTCTTC
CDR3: CASSLFPGGHNEQFF

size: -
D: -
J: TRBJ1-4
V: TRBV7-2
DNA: TGTGCCAGCAGCTTAGTAGGTAGGACGGCTGGCGAAAAACTGTTTTTT
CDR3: CASSLVGRTAGEKLFF

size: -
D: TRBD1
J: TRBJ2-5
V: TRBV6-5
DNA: TGTGCCAGCAGTAGACAGGGGGTCGCGGAGACCCAGTACTTC
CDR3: CASSRQGVAETQYF

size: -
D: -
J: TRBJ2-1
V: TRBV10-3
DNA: TGTGCCATCAGTGAACACGAAAGAACCTCCTACAATGAGCAGTTCTTC
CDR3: CAISEHERTSYNEQFF

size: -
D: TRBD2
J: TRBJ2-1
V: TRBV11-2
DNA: TGTGCCAGCAGCTTAGCGACCAGCCTAGCGGGAGAAACTGAGCAGTTCTTC
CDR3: CASSLATSLAGETEQFF

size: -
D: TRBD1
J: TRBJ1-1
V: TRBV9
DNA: TGTGCCAGCAGCAGTGGTCCGGGACAGGAGAACACTGAAGCTTTCTTT
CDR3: CASSSGPGQENTEAFF

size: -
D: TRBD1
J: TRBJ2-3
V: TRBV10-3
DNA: TGTGCCATCAGTGACCCCGGACAGGGTATAACAGATACGCAGTATTTT
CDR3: CAISDPGQGITDTQYF

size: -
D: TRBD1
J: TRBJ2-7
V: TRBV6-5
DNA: TGTGCCAGCAGTAGGGGACAGGGGGCAGGCGAGCAGTACTTC
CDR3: CASSRGQGAGEQYF

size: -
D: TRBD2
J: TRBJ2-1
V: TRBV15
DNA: TGTGCCACCAGCAGAGATCTAGCGGGATTCGTCAATGAGCAGTTCTTC
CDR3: CATSRDLAGFVNEQFF

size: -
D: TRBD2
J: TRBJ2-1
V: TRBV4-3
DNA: TGCGCCAGCAGCTACGGGACTAGCGGGACGGGGGACAATGAGCAGTTCTTC
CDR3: CASSYGTSGTGDNEQFF

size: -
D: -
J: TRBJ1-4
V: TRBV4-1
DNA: TGCGCCAGCAGCCGCGGGCCAGGGGACACGGCTAATGAAAAACTGTTTTTT
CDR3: CASSRGPGDTANEKLFF

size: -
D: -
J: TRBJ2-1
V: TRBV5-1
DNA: TGCGCCAGCAGCTTGGGGGGGTCCTCCTACAATGAGCAGTTCTTC
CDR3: CASSLGGSSYNEQFF

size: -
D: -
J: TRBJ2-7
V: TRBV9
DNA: TGTGCCAGCAGCGTAGAGGGTTACGAGCAGTACTTC
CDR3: CASSVEGYEQYF

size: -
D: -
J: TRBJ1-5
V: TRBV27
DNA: TGTGCCAGCAGTTCTGTAGGTGGGAGGGTAGGGAATCAGCCCCAGCATTTT
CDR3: CASSSVGGRVGNQPQHF

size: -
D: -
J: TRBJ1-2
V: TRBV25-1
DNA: TGTGCCAGCAGTGAATGGAACTCCTATGGCTACACCTTC
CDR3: CASSEWNSYGYTF

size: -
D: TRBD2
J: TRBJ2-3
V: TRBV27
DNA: TGTGCCAGCAGTAAAGCGGGAGGACGGACAGATACGCAGTATTTT
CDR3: CASSKAGGRTDTQYF

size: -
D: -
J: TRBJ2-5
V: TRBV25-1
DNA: TGTGCCAGCAAAGGAAGCCCTGGAGAGACCCAGTACTTC
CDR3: CASKGSPGETQYF

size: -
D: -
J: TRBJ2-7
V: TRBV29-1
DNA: TGCAGCGTTTATCTCCGGGGCCGTATCTACGAGCAGTACTTC
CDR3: CSVYLRGRIYEQYF

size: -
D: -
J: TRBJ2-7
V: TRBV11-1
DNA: TGTGCCAGCAGCTCAAACAGGATCTCCTACGAGCAGTACTTC
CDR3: CASSSNRISYEQYF